The clone carrying this TCR beta chain has a handful of counts. The data stem from a study of blood T cells in healthy people across ages. The authors ran a second PCR of 7 to 11 cycles using a sample-barcoded 5' primer and a J-beta primer mix. Via MiXCR, TCRdb re-called the 5' RACE reads, giving one row per CDR3 protein. The sample lists approximately 1.5 million distinct CDR3 sequences, less than 45% seen once, with more than 4% in the top ten. This CDR3 has 16 residues. Sequencing used blood. This receptor was obtained from a young woman in good health. J is TRBJ2-1 and V is TRBV21-1; TRBD1 is taken as the D call from the table, unchecked against the DNA. With the DNA end fitting TRBJ2-7 better, the J assignment may be wrong. TRBV21-1 is tagged as a pseudogene. This chain's CDR3 is CASSKAVAGEGNEQYF. The CDR3, as DNA: TGTGCCAGCAGCAAAGCGGTGGCGGGAGAGGGGAATGAGCAGTACTTC.